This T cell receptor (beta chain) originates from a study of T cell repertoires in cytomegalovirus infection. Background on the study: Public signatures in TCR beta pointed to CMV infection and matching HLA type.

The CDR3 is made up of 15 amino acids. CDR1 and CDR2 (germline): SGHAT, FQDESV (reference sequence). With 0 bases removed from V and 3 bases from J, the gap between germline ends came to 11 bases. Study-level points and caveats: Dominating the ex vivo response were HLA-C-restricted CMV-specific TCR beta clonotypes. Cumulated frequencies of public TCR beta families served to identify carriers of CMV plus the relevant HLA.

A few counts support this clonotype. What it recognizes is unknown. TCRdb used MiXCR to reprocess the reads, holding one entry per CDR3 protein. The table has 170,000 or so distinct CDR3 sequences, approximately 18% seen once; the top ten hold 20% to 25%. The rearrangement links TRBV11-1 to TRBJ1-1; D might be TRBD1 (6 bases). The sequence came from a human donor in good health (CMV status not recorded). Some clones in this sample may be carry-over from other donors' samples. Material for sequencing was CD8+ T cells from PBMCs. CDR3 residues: CASSLAWGQDTEAFF. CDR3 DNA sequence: TGTGCCAGCAGCTTAGCCTGGGGGCAGGACACTGAAGCTTTCTTT.